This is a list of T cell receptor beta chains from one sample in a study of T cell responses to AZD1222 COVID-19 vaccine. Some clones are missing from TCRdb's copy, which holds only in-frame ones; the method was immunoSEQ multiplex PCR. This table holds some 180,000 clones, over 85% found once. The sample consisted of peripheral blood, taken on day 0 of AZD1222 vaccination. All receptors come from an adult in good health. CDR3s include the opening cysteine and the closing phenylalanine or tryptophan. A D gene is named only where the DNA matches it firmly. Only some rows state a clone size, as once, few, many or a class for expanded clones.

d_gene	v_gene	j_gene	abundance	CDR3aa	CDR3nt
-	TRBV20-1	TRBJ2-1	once	CSARSPREQFF	TGCAGTGCTAGATCCCCCAGGGAGCAGTTCTTC
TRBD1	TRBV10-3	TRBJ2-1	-	CANKGQLYNEQFF	TGTGCCAACAAGGGACAGCTTTACAATGAGCAGTTCTTC
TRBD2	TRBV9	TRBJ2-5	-	CASSGGLAGVETQYF	TGTGCCAGCAGCGGGGGACTAGCGGGGGTAGAGACCCAGTACTTC
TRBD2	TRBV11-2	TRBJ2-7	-	CASSFTGLAGLYEQYF	TGTGCCAGCAGCTTCACGGGACTAGCGGGGCTCTACGAGCAGTACTTC
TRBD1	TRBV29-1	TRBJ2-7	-	CSVTGQNYEQYF	TGCAGCGTTACGGGACAGAATTACGAGCAGTACTTC
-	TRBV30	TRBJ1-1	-	CAWTEGNTEAFF	TGTGCCTGGACGGAAGGGAACACTGAAGCTTTCTTT
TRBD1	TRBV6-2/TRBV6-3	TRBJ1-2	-	CASSTPSTGVDGYTF	TGTGCCAGCAGTACCCCCTCGACAGGGGTCGATGGCTACACCTTC
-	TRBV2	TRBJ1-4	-	CASSEGFRQPHNEKLFF	TGTGCCAGCAGTGAAGGGTTTAGGCAGCCTCATAATGAAAAACTGTTTTTT
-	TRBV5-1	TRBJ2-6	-	CASSLDLGRPTSSGANVLTF	TGCGCCAGCAGCTTGGATTTGGGCAGGCCTACAAGCTCTGGGGCCAACGTCCTGACTTTC
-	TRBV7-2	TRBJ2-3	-	CASSLRAHTDTQYF	TGTGCCAGCAGCTTACGGGCCCACACAGATACGCAGTATTTT
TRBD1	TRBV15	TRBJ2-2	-	CATSRVLRDRVRGGELFF	TGTGCCACCAGCAGAGTCCTGAGGGACAGGGTCCGGGGCGGGGAGCTGTTTTTT
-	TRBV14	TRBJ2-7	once	CASSLIGRTYEQYF	TGTGCCAGCAGCCTTATCGGACGAACCTACGAGCAGTACTTC
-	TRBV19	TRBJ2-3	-	CASSPLQLSTDTQYF	TGTGCCAGTAGTCCTTTGCAACTCAGCACAGATACGCAGTATTTT
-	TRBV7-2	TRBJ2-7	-	CASSLRVRPYEQYF	TGTGCCAGCAGCCTAAGGGTACGCCCCTACGAGCAGTACTTC
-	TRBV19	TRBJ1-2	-	CASSTRGPTSYGYTF	TGTGCCAGTAGTACCCGGGGCCCAACTTCCTATGGCTACACCTTC
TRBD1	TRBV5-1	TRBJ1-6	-	CASSLGQVNNSPLHF	TGCGCCAGCAGCTTAGGACAGGTCAATAATTCACCCCTCCACTTT
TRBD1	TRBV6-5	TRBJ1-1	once	CASSWTGVNTEAFF	TGTGCCAGCAGTTGGACAGGGGTGAACACTGAAGCTTTCTTT